These 17 T cell receptor beta chains were sequenced from one sample in a study of T cell changes during pregnancy in multiple sclerosis. The repertoire was sequenced with immunoSEQ multiplex PCR; TCRdb's copy has only in-frame clones and lacks some. The sample includes around 70,000 clones, around 92% of them seen just once. The sample here was peripheral blood, taken before pregnancy. The source is a female donor with multiple sclerosis, enrolled in a pregnancy study.

The CDR3 here is CASSIDSQGYYEQYF. The CDR3 DNA is TGTGCCAGTAGTATAGATTCACAGGGATACTACGAGCAGTACTTC. The V and J genes are TRBV19 and TRBJ2-7; D might be TRBD1 (6 bases). Trimming left V 0 bases short and J 3 bases short, with 12 bases between. The CDR3 length is 15 residues. The germline gives CDR1 LNHDA, CDR2 SQIVND (reference sequence).

This clone was picked up one time. The chain links TRBV7-9 to TRBJ2-3, with 7 nucleotides matching TRBD1. There are 16 residues in the CDR3. The trim removed 5 bases at V and 0 bases at J, leaving 8 bases unmatched. The germline V gene encodes CDR1 SEHNR and CDR2 FQNEAQ (reference sequence). Here the CDR3 DNA reads TGTGCCAGCAGCGTACCGACAGGGTCTAGCACAGATACGCAGTATTTT. It specifies CASSVPTGSSTDTQYF.

The chain recombines TRBV7-2 with TRBJ2-5; 11 positions match TRBD2. Germline V gives CDR1 SGHTA, CDR2 FQGNSA. V trimming: 0 bases; J trimming: 5 bases; junction bases outside the gene matches: 5. The CDR3 consists of 16 residues. CDR3 DNA: TGTGCCAGCAGCTTAGCCCTAGCGGGAGGAAGGGAGACCCAGTACTTC. Translation gives CASSLALAGGRETQYF.

V gene TRBV9 combines with J gene TRBJ2-1, with 13 bases aligning to TRBD2. The germline V gene has CDR1 SGDLS and CDR2 YYNGEE. V trimming: 1 base; J trimming: 6 bases; junction bases outside the gene matches: 1. The CDR3 extends over 15 amino acids. CDR3 sequence (DNA): TGTGCCAGCAGCGTAACTAGCGGGAGGGCCAATGAGCAGTTCTTC. Encoded protein: CASSVTSGRANEQFF.

This clone was seen only a few times. This CDR3 is CASRGTWGNTEAFF. CDR3 coding DNA: TGTGCCAGCAGAGGGACATGGGGAAACACTGAAGCTTTCTTT. The chain employs TRBV6-5 and TRBJ1-1, with a possible D match to TRBD1 (6 bases). The V end was cut by 6 bases, the J end by 2 bases, with 13 bases between. CDR1 MNHEY and CDR2 SVGAGI come from the germline V gene. The CDR3 has 14 residues.

This rearrangement joins TRBV5-1 to TRBJ2-3, with a possible D match to TRBD2 (5 bases). Germline V gene lookup returns CDR1 SGHRS and CDR2 YFSETQ. This CDR3 spans 14 amino acids. Between the trimmed V and J ends, which lost 5 bases and 2 bases, there was a span of 12 bases. CDR3 loop: CASREGRLTDTQYF. The CDR3 DNA follows: TGCGCCAGCAGAGAGGGCAGGCTCACAGATACGCAGTATTTT.

V and J are TRBV15 and TRBJ2-1; the D gene is possibly TRBD2 (5 bases). Germline V gene data show CDR1 as LNHNV and CDR2 as YYDKDF (reference sequence). Trimming cost V 0 bases and J 5 bases, with 17 bases left between them. CDR3 length equals 17 residues. The chain's CDR3 is CATSRDFGEPDHNEQFF. Written as DNA, the CDR3 is TGTGCCACCAGCAGAGATTTCGGGGAACCGGATCACAATGAGCAGTTCTTC.

On this clone: At one boundary the junction diverges from the germline segment, which might be a read error. The gene calls are TRBV14 and TRBJ2-7, with 8 nucleotides matching TRBD1. The CDR3 contains 17 residues. Germline lookup yields CDR1 SGHDN and CDR2 FVKESK. The CDR3 region is CASSQEGQGAPPYEQCF. The DNA for the CDR3 is TGTGCCAGCAGCCAAGAAGGGCAGGGGGCCCCTCCCTACGAGCAGTGCTTC. Filled out from reference TRBV14 and TRBJ2-7, the complete variable domain reads EAGVTQFPSHSVIEKGQTVTLRCDPISGHDNLYWYRRVMGKEIKFLLHFVKESKQDESGMPNNRFLAERTGGTYSTLKVQPAELEDSGVYFCASSQEGQGAPPYEQCFGPGTRLTVT.

This clone was counted between two and nine times. The genes are TRBV6-5 and TRBJ1-1, with D hard to call. The CDR3 runs to 16 residues. Trimming removed 0 bases at V and 1 base at J, with 12 bases between. Germline values: CDR1 MNHEY, CDR2 SVGAGI. The CDR3 spells CASSYSRGAANTEAFF. The CDR3 DNA reads as TGTGCCAGCAGTTACTCGAGAGGTGCAGCGAACACTGAAGCTTTCTTT.

This clone was seen more than once but under ten times. The rearrangement joins TRBV25-1 to TRBJ1-2, with unresolved D. The CDR3 is 11 residues long. Trimming pared 4 bases from V and 6 bases from J, leaving 6 bases between. Germline V CDR1 and CDR2: MGHDK, SYGVNS. In DNA, the CDR3 is TGTGCCAGCAGTGTCGGGGATGGCTACACCTTC. Its protein product is CASSVGDGYTF.

This chain connects TRBV27 to TRBJ2-7, with TRBD2 matching over 15 bases. The junction had 3 bases not matched to a gene; V was cut back by 4 bases and J by 5 bases. Germline values: CDR1 MNHEY, CDR2 SMNVEV (reference sequence). The CDR3 is 15 amino acids. CDR3 coding DNA: TGTGCCAGCAGTTCACGGACTAGCGGGAGGGACGAGCAGTACTTC. It codes for CASSSRTSGRDEQYF.

The chain links TRBV9 to TRBJ2-2; TRBD2 aligns across 7 bases. Germline CDR1 SGDLS, CDR2 YYNGEE. The CDR3 covers 17 residues. V shed 1 base, J shed 3 bases, and the junction held 9 bases outside the gene matches. CDR3 protein: CASSVSTSDVDTGELFF. CDR3 bases: TGTGCCAGCAGCGTATCTACTAGCGACGTTGACACCGGGGAGCTGTTTTTT.

The V and J genes are TRBV5-1 and TRBJ2-1; TRBD2 agrees at 10 bases. CDR1 and CDR2 (germline): SGHRS, YFSETQ. The CDR3 length is 15 residues. V trimming: 3 bases; J trimming: 7 bases; junction bases outside the gene matches: 7. The CDR3 loop is CASSSSGRVKNEQFF. CDR3 coding DNA: TGCGCCAGCAGCTCGAGCGGGAGGGTTAAAAATGAGCAGTTCTTC.

This clone was detected once. The V and J genes are TRBV6-6 and TRBJ2-7, with TRBD1 identical over 9 bases. J gave up 5 bases and V 6 bases, and 14 bases lay outside the gene matches. CDR1 is MNHNY and CDR2 is SVGAGI in the germline V gene (reference sequence). There are 16 residues in the CDR3. CDR3 residues: CASRSLRDRVINEQYF. CDR3 nucleotide sequence: TGTGCCAGCAGATCACTAAGGGACAGGGTGATAAACGAGCAGTACTTC.

The chain is built from TRBV6-4 and TRBJ1-2; 8 nucleotides line up with TRBD1. CDR1 and CDR2 (germline): MRHNA, SNTAGT. This CDR3 is 13 amino acids long. J lost 4 bases, V lost 6 bases, and 4 bases had no gene match. This CDR3 reads CASSRTGFYGYTF. As DNA, the CDR3 is TGTGCCAGCAGCCGGACAGGGTTCTATGGCTACACCTTC.

The V and J genes are TRBV6-1 and TRBJ1-5; 7 bases match TRBD1. The CDR3 length is 14 residues. Unmatched junction bases numbered 0, after V lost 4 bases and J lost 0 bases. The V gene's germline CDR1 is MNHNS and CDR2 SASEGT. This CDR3 is CASSGQGSNQPQHF. The CDR3 DNA follows: TGTGCCAGCAGTGGACAGGGTAGCAATCAGCCCCAGCATTTT.

The V gene is TRBV19, the J gene TRBJ2-7; the D gene is possibly TRBD2 (6 bases). CDR3 size: 15 residues. Germline loops: CDR1 LNHDA, CDR2 SQIVND (reference sequence). V was clipped by 1 base and J by 0 bases, with 10 bases between them. CDR3 loop: CASSIGDGSSYEQYF. In nucleotides, the CDR3 is TGTGCCAGTAGTATAGGAGACGGGAGCTCCTACGAGCAGTACTTC.